This T cell receptor (beta chain) comes out of a study of T cells after yellow fever vaccination. MiXCR, run by TCRdb on the 5' RACE reads, gives a single entry per CDR3 protein. The table lists about 300,000 distinct CDR3 sequences, around 6.8% of them singletons. General study findings and limits: Repertoires obtained by FACS sorting could include abundant clonotypes that entered as contaminants from the bulk population. The booster response re-showed most primary clones: roughly 97% CD4, approximately 90% CD8.

The CDR3 is 14 amino acids. The V and J ends lost 2 bases and 2 bases respectively, with 9 bases between them. Germline values: CDR1 SNHLY, CDR2 FYNNEI. This clonotype was counted only a few times. The antigen is unknown. The sample here was PBMCs, taken more than 35 days after the first yellow fever vaccination. This TCR came from a man aged 18-30 years who received the YFV17D yellow fever vaccine. The J gene is TRBJ2-5, the V gene TRBV2; D uncertain. The CDR3 DNA is TGTGCCAGCAGTGAACTGGGGAAACAAGAGACCCAGTACTTC. It translates to CASSELGKQETQYF.